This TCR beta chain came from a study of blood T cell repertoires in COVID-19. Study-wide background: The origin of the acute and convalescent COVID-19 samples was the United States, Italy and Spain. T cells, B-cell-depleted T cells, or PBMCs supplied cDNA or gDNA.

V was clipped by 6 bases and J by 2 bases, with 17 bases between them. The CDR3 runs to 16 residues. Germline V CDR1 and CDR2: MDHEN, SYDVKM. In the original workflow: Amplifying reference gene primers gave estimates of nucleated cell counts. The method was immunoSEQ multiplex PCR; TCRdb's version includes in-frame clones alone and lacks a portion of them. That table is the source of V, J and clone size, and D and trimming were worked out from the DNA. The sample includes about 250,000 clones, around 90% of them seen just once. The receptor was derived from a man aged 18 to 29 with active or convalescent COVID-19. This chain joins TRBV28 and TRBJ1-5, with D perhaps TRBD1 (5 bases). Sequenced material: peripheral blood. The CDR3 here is CASRAPTAGRNQPQHF. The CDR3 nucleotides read TGTGCCAGCAGGGCCCCCACGGCAGGGCGCAATCAGCCCCAGCATTTT. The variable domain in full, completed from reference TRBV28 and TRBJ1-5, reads DVKVTQSSRYLVKRTGEKVFLECVQDMDHENMFWYRQDPGLGLRLIYFSYDVKMKEKGDIPEGYSVSREKKERFSLILESASTNQTSMYLCASRAPTAGRNQPQHFGDGTRLSIL.